This T cell receptor beta chain originates from a study of blood T cell repertoires in COVID-19. Across the whole study: Collection of acute and convalescent COVID-19 samples took place in the United States, Italy and Spain. Sources were T cells, B-cell-depleted T cells, or PBMCs; the material itself was cDNA or gDNA.

This CDR3 contains 14 residues. Germline loops: CDR1 ENHRY, CDR2 SYGVKD. V lost 7 bases, J lost 6 bases, and 9 bases stayed unmatched. Per the original methods: Amplified reference gene primers provided the basis for estimating nucleated cell counts. Profiled with immunoSEQ multiplex PCR; TCRdb holds only in-frame clones, not every one. The V and J calls and clone size were taken over from that table, and D and trimming were inferred from the DNA. This table has 470,000 or so clones, 70% to 90% appearing once. This clonotype was obtained from a human donor in a cohort sampled during active COVID-19. The sample comprised peripheral blood. V usage is TRBV10-3 and J usage is TRBJ2-3; 8 positions match TRBD1. The CDR3 sequence: CAIKPWTGSDTQYF. The CDR3 bases are TGTGCCATCAAACCATGGACAGGGTCGGATACGCAGTATTTT.